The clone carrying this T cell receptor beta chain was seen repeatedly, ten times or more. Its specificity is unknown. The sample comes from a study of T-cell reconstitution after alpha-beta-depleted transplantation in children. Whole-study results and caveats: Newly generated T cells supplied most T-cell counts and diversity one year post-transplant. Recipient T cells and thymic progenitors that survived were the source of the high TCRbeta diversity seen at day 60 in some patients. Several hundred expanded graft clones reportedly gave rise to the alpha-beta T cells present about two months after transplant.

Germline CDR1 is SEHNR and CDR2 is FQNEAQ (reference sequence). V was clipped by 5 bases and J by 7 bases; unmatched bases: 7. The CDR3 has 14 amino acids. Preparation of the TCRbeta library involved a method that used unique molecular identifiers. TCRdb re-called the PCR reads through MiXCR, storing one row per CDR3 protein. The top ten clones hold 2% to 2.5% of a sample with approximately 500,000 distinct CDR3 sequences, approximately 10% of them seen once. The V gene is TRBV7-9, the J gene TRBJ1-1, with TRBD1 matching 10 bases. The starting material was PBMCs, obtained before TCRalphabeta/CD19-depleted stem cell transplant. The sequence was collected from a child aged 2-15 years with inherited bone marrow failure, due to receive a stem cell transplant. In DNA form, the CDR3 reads TGTGCCAGCAGCCGGGGGGACAGGGGCCATGAAGCTTTCTTT. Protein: CASSRGDRGHEAFF.